This TCR beta chain was sequenced in a study of OX40 agonist ivuxolimab in advanced cancers. Turning to the study itself: Patients in the trial were receiving intravenous ivuxolimab every 2 weeks, at doses of 0.01 to 10 mg/kg.

With autoimmune disease history or systemic immunosuppression, patients were excluded. Sequenced by immunoSEQ multiplex PCR; TCRdb stores in-frame clones only, minus some. The table shows tens of thousands of clones, with approximately 85% occurring only once. CDR3 size: 14 residues. Germline assignment: CDR1 SGDLS and CDR2 YYNGEE. The V gene lost 6 bases and the J gene lost 0 bases, with 9 bases spanning the gap. In regard to this clone: The antigen is not known.

The study's findings and limits: By week 6 at 0.1 to 3.0 mg/kg, blood CD4+ and CD8+ T cells had expanded clonally. Expanded peripheral T cells had an undetermined antigen specificity.

The chain combines TRBV9 with TRBJ2-2, with a tentative D call TRBD1 (5 bases). This sample comprised CD4+ or CD8+ T cells sorted from blood, obtained in a trial of the OX40 agonist ivuxolimab. The source is an adult with an advanced solid tumor such as melanoma, head and neck, liver or kidney cancer. The CDR3 loop reads CASTGQANTGELFF. The CDR3 DNA reads TGTGCCAGCACAGGGCAGGCGAACACCGGGGAGCTGTTTTTT.